These 9 T cell receptor beta chains came from one sample sequenced in a study of T-cell reconstitution after alpha-beta-depleted transplantation in children. As it was prepared, the TCRbeta library received unique molecular identifiers. Each CDR3 protein is one row after TCRdb ran MiXCR on the PCR reads. Of some 300,000 distinct CDR3 sequences in the sample, about a tenth were seen once. The specimen comprised PBMCs, sampled before TCRalphabeta/CD19-depleted stem cell transplant. The source is a boy younger than two with acute myeloid leukemia, due to receive a stem cell transplant.

This clonotype appeared many times. This chain joins TRBV7-2 and TRBJ1-6, with a weak D call TRBD1 (6 bases). Germline CDR1 and CDR2: SGHTA and FQGNSA. V was trimmed by 2 bases and J by 10 bases, leaving 12 bases between them. The CDR3 has 14 amino acids. CDR3 protein: CASSLIRGGSPLHF. DNA for the CDR3: TGTGCCAGCAGCTTAATCAGGGGTGGCTCACCCCTCCACTTT.

The table lists this clonotype with a few counts. J is TRBJ2-7 and V is TRBV21-1; the D call in the table, TRBD1, was not verified against the DNA. TRBV21-1 is marked as a pseudogene. This CDR3 has 15 residues. The CDR3: CASSKSRTGSYEQYF. In DNA form, the CDR3 reads TGTGCCAGCAGCAAAAGTCGGACAGGCTCCTACGAGCAGTACTTC.

The chain is built from TRBV7-2 and TRBJ2-5; 16 bases align to TRBD2. From germline, CDR1 is SGHTA and CDR2 FQGNSA. The V gene end was trimmed by 4 bases and the J gene end by 4 bases; junction bases not matched to a gene: 9. The CDR3 totals 18 residues. CDR3: CASSYGTSGRGYRETQYF. The CDR3 coding sequence is TGTGCCAGCAGCTACGGGACTAGCGGGAGGGGGTATAGAGAGACCCAGTACTTC.

Note on this clonotype: Just one base apart from a much larger clone, this may be a read error. V and J are TRBV7-8 and TRBJ2-7, with D perhaps being TRBD1 or TRBD2 (7 bases each). Germline V gene sequence: CDR1 SGHVS, CDR2 FQNEAQ. This CDR3 spans 15 amino acids. This chain's CDR3 is CANSPWEGATYEQYF. CDR3 nucleotides: TGTGCCAACAGCCCGTGGGAGGGGGCTACCTACGAGCAGTACTTC.

The chain couples TRBV20-1 to TRBJ1-5; D ambiguous. Trimming removed 3 bases at V and 3 bases at J, with 15 bases between. Germline V gene data show CDR1 as DFQATT and CDR2 as SNEGSKA (reference sequence). The CDR3 spans 15 residues. CDR3 DNA: TGCAGTGCTAGGCCGATCGGGCAGGTCAATCAGCCCCAGCATTTT. Encoded protein: CSARPIGQVNQPQHF.

This clonotype was picked up many times. The rearrangement uses TRBV27 and TRBJ2-5; 8 nucleotides line up with TRBD1. Germline CDR1 and CDR2: MNHEY and SMNVEV (reference sequence). V trimming: 4 bases; J trimming: 5 bases; junction bases outside the gene matches: 0. The CDR3 is 12 residues long. The CDR3 nucleotides read TGTGCCAGCAGTTGGACAGGGGAGACCCAGTACTTC. Amino acids: CASSWTGETQYF.

Notes on this clonotype: One base away lies a much larger clone, so this may be a sequencing read error. CDR3 nucleotide sequence: TGTTCCAGCAGTTGGTTGGGGGAGGTATCCTACAATGAGCAGTTCTTC. This translates into CSSSWLGEVSYNEQFF. The chain recombines TRBV11-2 with TRBJ2-1; possible D gene TRBD2, 6 bases. CDR1 SGHAT and CDR2 FQNNGV come from the germline V gene. The CDR3 is 16 residues long.

This clonotype was counted at least ten times. The V gene is TRBV3-1, the J gene TRBJ1-5, with 7 bases fitting TRBD1. Germline V gene sequence: CDR1 LGHDT, CDR2 YNNKEL (reference sequence). V lost 4 bases and J lost 3; bases outside the gene matches: 3. This CDR3 is built from 14 residues. DNA of the CDR3: TGTGCCAGCAGCCCGACAGGGTTCAATCAGCCCCAGCATTTT. It specifies CASSPTGFNQPQHF.

The rearrangement links TRBV5-1 to TRBJ2-2, with D perhaps TRBD1 (5 bases). CDR1 and CDR2 (germline): SGHRS, YFSETQ. CDR3 size: 16 residues. Between the trimmed V and J ends, which lost 4 bases and 2 bases, there was a span of 15 bases. CDR3 region: CASSQLDNPNTGELFF. The CDR3 region has the DNA TGCGCCAGCAGCCAATTGGACAACCCTAACACCGGGGAGCTGTTTTTT.